The 18 T cell receptor beta chains below come from one sample, sequenced in a study of molecular identifiers for immune sequencing clone quantification. TCRdb passed the PCR reads through MiXCR, listing each CDR3 protein once. The sample includes hundreds of thousands of distinct CDR3 sequences, 15% to 20% of them seen just once. Sample: naive CD8+ T cells from blood, with Jurkat cell RNA spiked in. Documented subset: FACS-sorted CD8+CD4-CCR7+CD45RA+ naive T cells. These receptors originate from a human donor in good health. Some libraries in this study had Jurkat cell RNA spiked in.

This clonotype was seen ten or more times. J is TRBJ2-3 and V is TRBV12-3 or TRBV12-4; TRBD2 matches at 9 bases. V trimming: 6 bases; J trimming: 5 bases; junction bases outside the gene matches: 9. CDR3 length: 15 amino acids. CDR3 protein: CASSQGAGGQDTQYF. The CDR3, as DNA: TGTGCCAGCAGCCAAGGCGCGGGGGGGCAAGATACGCAGTATTTT.

This clonotype was seen only a few times. V and J are TRBV7-9 and TRBJ2-1, with D maybe TRBD1 (6 bases). Germline V CDR1 and CDR2: SEHNR, FQNEAQ (reference sequence). CDR3 length equals 14 residues. The V and J ends lost 3 bases and 10 bases respectively, with 16 bases between them. The CDR3 sequence is CASSFGRARGEQFF. The CDR3 DNA follows: TGTGCCAGCAGCTTTGGACGTGCCAGGGGAGAGCAGTTCTTC.

This clonotype was picked up many times. The chain uses TRBV5-1 and TRBJ2-4; D gene unclear. The germline gives CDR1 SGHRS, CDR2 YFSETQ. Trimming shortened V by 0 bases and J by 8 bases, and 3 bases separated the two germline ends. The CDR3 totals 11 residues. The CDR3 sequence: CASSLGDIQYF. The CDR3 nucleotides are TGCGCCAGCAGCTTGGGCGACATTCAGTACTTC.

This clonotype was picked up many times. V gene TRBV6-1 combines with J gene TRBJ2-7, with TRBD2 identical over 7 bases. Germline V gene lookup returns CDR1 MNHNS and CDR2 SASEGT. V dropped 2 bases and J dropped 3; count of bases not matched to a gene: 4. The CDR3 consists of 14 residues. In nucleotides, the CDR3 is TGTGCCAGCAGTGAACAGGGAGGGGACTACGAGCAGTACTTC. Translating gives CASSEQGGDYEQYF.

With regard to this clonotype: The junction departs from the called germline gene at one end, perhaps through a read error. This chain joins TRBV4-3 and TRBJ2-3; no definite D call. Germline V gene data show CDR1 as LGHNA and CDR2 as YSLEER. CDR3 length: 16 residues. The chain's CDR3 is CASSQGLWGSTDTPYF. In DNA, the CDR3 is TGCGCCAGCAGCCAAGGTTTGTGGGGTAGCACAGATACGCCGTATTTT.

This clonotype was counted many times. This chain uses TRBV7-2 with TRBJ2-1; D assignment may be TRBD1 or TRBD2 (6 bases each). The CDR3 extends over 14 amino acids. The germline V gene has CDR1 SGHTA and CDR2 FQGNSA. V was clipped by 5 bases and J by 8 bases, with 16 bases between them. The CDR3 loop is CASSPLGGHDEQFF. The CDR3 bases are TGTGCCAGCAGCCCCCTGGGGGGCCATGATGAGCAGTTCTTC.

This clonotype was found many times. V gene TRBV12-3 or TRBV12-4 combines with J gene TRBJ2-1, with D uncertain. Trimming cost V 3 bases and J 0 bases, with 9 bases left between them. The CDR3 extends over 15 amino acids. In DNA, the CDR3 is TGTGCCAGCAGTTTTGTTCCCAGCTCCTACAATGAGCAGTTCTTC. This encodes CASSFVPSSYNEQFF.

In its sample, this clonotype was seen many times. The V gene is TRBV9, the J gene TRBJ1-2; D ambiguous. The CDR3 has 13 amino acids. Trimming took off 0 bases at V and 4 bases at J, with 7 bases between the two ends. Germline-derived CDR1 and CDR2 are SGDLS and YYNGEE. CDR3 amino acids: CASSVGQLYGYTF. DNA of the CDR3: TGTGCCAGCAGCGTAGGGCAGCTCTATGGCTACACCTTC.

This clonotype was found many times. The chain couples TRBV7-9 to TRBJ2-2, with 9 nucleotides matching TRBD2. The V segment lost 1 base and the J segment 2 bases; nucleotides outside the gene matches: 14. The CDR3 has 20 amino acids. Germline V gene data show CDR1 as SEHNR and CDR2 as FQNEAQ (reference sequence). Written as DNA, the CDR3 is TGTGCCAGCAGCTTAGATTTCCCACCAGGGGGACTAGCCAACACCGGGGAGCTGTTTTTT. As protein: CASSLDFPPGGLANTGELFF. Complete variable domain (other parts from reference TRBV7-9 and TRBJ2-2): DTGVSQNPRHKITKRGQNVTFRCDPISEHNRLYWYRQTLGQGPEFLTYFQNEAQLEKSRLLSDRFSAERPKGSFSTLEIQRTEQGDSAMYLCASSLDFPPGGLANTGELFFGEGSRLTVL.

This clonotype was counted ten times or more. The chain is built from TRBV6-2 or TRBV6-3 and TRBJ2-7, with D possibly being TRBD1 (6 bases). The CDR3 extends over 13 amino acids. The germline V gene has CDR1 MNHEY and CDR2 SVGEGT. Trimming removed 2 bases at V and 3 bases at J, with 8 bases between. CDR3 loop: CASSYHRDYEQYF. In DNA form, the CDR3 reads TGTGCCAGCAGTTACCACAGGGACTACGAGCAGTACTTC.

This clonotype was counted only a few times. The rearrangement joins TRBV27 to TRBJ2-7; D unclear. The CDR3 has 15 residues. Between the trimmed V and J ends, which lost 7 bases and 6 bases, there was a span of 22 bases. Germline V gene lookup returns CDR1 MNHEY and CDR2 SMNVEV (reference sequence). CDR3: CASTRGSPRSSEQYF. The CDR3 DNA is TGTGCCAGCACAAGAGGCAGTCCCCGGAGCTCCGAGCAGTACTTC.

The table lists this clonotype with many counts. The chain recombines TRBV15 with TRBJ2-7, with D perhaps TRBD1 (6 bases). CDR3 length equals 14 residues. Trimming took 9 bases from V and 5 from J, leaving 20 bases between them. Germline V gene data show CDR1 as LNHNV and CDR2 as YYDKDF (reference sequence). CDR3 DNA: TGTGCCACAAGCCGGGACATAAACCCGGACGAGCAGTACTTC. Its translation: CATSRDINPDEQYF.

This clonotype was picked up many times. The gene calls are TRBV4-3 and TRBJ1-2, with TRBD1 as a possible D gene (5 bases). Between the trimmed V and J ends, which lost 2 bases and 3 bases, there was a span of 19 bases. There are 17 residues in the CDR3. Germline V lookup: CDR1 LGHNA, CDR2 YSLEER. This CDR3 reads CASSQYPGPPGDYGYTF. Written as DNA, the CDR3 is TGCGCCAGCAGCCAATATCCGGGACCCCCTGGGGACTATGGCTACACCTTC.

In its sample, this clonotype was seen many times. The chain couples TRBV27 to TRBJ1-1; D possibly corresponds to TRBD1 (6 bases). Germline V gives CDR1 MNHEY, CDR2 SMNVEV (reference sequence). The V end lost 5 bases, the J end lost 5 bases, and 21 bases lay between the germline ends. This CDR3 contains 16 residues. The DNA of the CDR3 is TGTGCCAGCAGTGCACAACTCCCCAGGGGAGTGACTGAAGCTTTCTTT. It codes for CASSAQLPRGVTEAFF.

This clonotype was detected a few times. V is TRBV27 and J is TRBJ2-3; D unresolved. Germline CDR1 reads MNHEY; CDR2 reads SMNVEV (reference sequence). The CDR3 runs 13 residues. Deletions cut 1 base from V and 4 bases from J, with 6 bases between. The CDR3 sequence is CASSLFPPDTQYF. DNA of the CDR3: TGTGCCAGCAGTTTATTCCCCCCAGATACGCAGTATTTT.

A note on this clonotype: This may arise from a read error, as a much more abundant clone is one base away. The missing conserved phenylalanine or tryptophan at the end of this CDR3 makes a read error likely. The chain carries TRBV29-1 and TRBJ1-2, with 10 bases fitting TRBD1. The CDR3 extends over 15 amino acids. V shed 4 bases, J shed 8 bases, and the junction held 13 bases outside the gene matches. In germline, CDR1 is SQVTM, CDR2 ANQGSEA. The CDR3 coding sequence is TGCAGCGTTGTCGGGGACAGGGGCTTTAAGAGGGGCTACACCATC. It encodes CSVVGDRGFKRGYTI.

This clonotype has a count of ten or more. This chain connects TRBV20-1 to TRBJ2-5; 8 nucleotides match TRBD2. V lost 1 base and J lost 4; bases outside the gene matches: 2. Germline assignment: CDR1 DFQATT and CDR2 SNEGSKA (reference sequence). This CDR3 contains 13 residues. CDR3 loop: CSARVLAGETQYF. The CDR3 DNA follows: TGCAGTGCTAGAGTGCTAGCGGGAGAGACCCAGTACTTC.

This clonotype was recorded a few times. V usage is TRBV4-1 and J usage is TRBJ2-5; a weak D match, TRBD2 (5 bases). The length of the CDR3 is 15 residues. V was cut by 1 base and J by 7 bases, with 16 bases left in between. CDR1 is MGHRA, CDR2 YSYEKL, per germline. The CDR3 region is CASSQVLSGKGTQYF. CDR3 DNA: TGCGCCAGCAGCCAAGTATTGAGCGGAAAGGGGACCCAGTACTTC.